This is a list of T cell receptor beta chains from one sample in a study of cytomegalovirus exposure and HLA in healthy donors. Some clones are missing from TCRdb's copy, which holds only in-frame ones; the method was immunoSEQ multiplex PCR. The sample includes about 260,000 clones, 84% of them seen just once. Sequencing was performed on PBMCs. These TCRs come from a woman in her thirties or forties in good health and CMV-seropositive. Each CDR3 is given with its conserved first and last residue. Each record gives: J gene, V gene, D gene, clone size, CDR3 protein, CDR3 DNA. The D gene is left open where the match is weak. Expanded clones get a size class; other rows say once, few or many, or leave the size out.

j_call: TRBJ2-7; v_call: TRBV30; d_call: -; clone_size: -; cdr3_aa: CAWGGQSEQYF; cdr3_nt: TGTGCCTGGGGAGGACAGAGCGAGCAGTACTTC
j_call: TRBJ2-2; v_call: TRBV2; d_call: TRBD2; clone_size: -; cdr3_aa: CASSQLGTSGIWITGELFF; cdr3_nt: TGTGCCAGCAGTCAATTAGGGACTAGCGGGATCTGGATCACCGGGGAGCTGTTTTTT
j_call: TRBJ2-1; v_call: TRBV7-8; d_call: TRBD2; clone_size: once; cdr3_aa: CASSRTSGNYNEQFF; cdr3_nt: TGTGCCAGCAGCAGGACTAGCGGAAATTACAATGAGCAGTTCTTC
j_call: TRBJ2-1; v_call: TRBV29-1; d_call: TRBD2; clone_size: -; cdr3_aa: CSVEDFSGRGSYNEQFF; cdr3_nt: TGCAGCGTTGAAGATTTCAGCGGGAGAGGCTCCTACAATGAGCAGTTCTTC
j_call: TRBJ1-6; v_call: TRBV7-2; d_call: -; clone_size: -; cdr3_aa: CASSLNISPLHF; cdr3_nt: TGTGCCAGCAGCTTAAATATCTCACCCCTCCACTTT
j_call: TRBJ2-7; v_call: TRBV15; d_call: -; clone_size: -; cdr3_aa: CATSTRTGSYEQYF; cdr3_nt: TGTGCCACCAGCACCCGGACGGGATCCTACGAGCAGTACTTC
j_call: TRBJ2-7; v_call: TRBV11-2; d_call: -; clone_size: -; cdr3_aa: CASSLEPGPYEQYF; cdr3_nt: TGTGCCAGCAGCTTAGAACCAGGCCCCTACGAGCAGTACTTC
j_call: TRBJ1-1; v_call: TRBV20-1; d_call: -; clone_size: once; cdr3_aa: CSAKERTEAFF; cdr3_nt: TGCAGTGCTAAGGAGAGGACTGAAGCTTTCTTT
j_call: TRBJ1-1; v_call: TRBV19; d_call: -; clone_size: -; cdr3_aa: CATQFSENTEAFF; cdr3_nt: TGTGCCACCCAGTTCAGCGAGAACACTGAAGCTTTCTTT
j_call: TRBJ2-1; v_call: TRBV19; d_call: TRBD2; clone_size: -; cdr3_aa: CASSIDKGLAGHNEQFF; cdr3_nt: TGTGCCAGTAGTATAGATAAGGGACTAGCGGGACACAATGAGCAGTTCTTC
j_call: TRBJ2-1; v_call: TRBV7-2; d_call: TRBD2; clone_size: -; cdr3_aa: CASSPGLAGVYEQFF; cdr3_nt: TGTGCCAGCAGCCCAGGACTAGCGGGAGTGTATGAGCAGTTCTTC
j_call: TRBJ2-7; v_call: TRBV28; d_call: TRBD1; clone_size: once; cdr3_aa: CASTLRDRVSEQYF; cdr3_nt: TGTGCCAGCACCCTAAGGGACAGGGTGAGCGAGCAGTACTTC
j_call: TRBJ2-3; v_call: TRBV28; d_call: -; clone_size: few; cdr3_aa: CASSPYSHTQYF; cdr3_nt: TGTGCCAGCAGTCCCTATAGTCATACGCAGTATTTT
j_call: TRBJ2-5; v_call: TRBV5-6; d_call: TRBD2; clone_size: few; cdr3_aa: CASTIYGGREETQYF; cdr3_nt: TGTGCCAGCACCATCTATGGCGGGAGGGAAGAGACCCAGTACTTC
j_call: TRBJ2-4; v_call: TRBV19; d_call: TRBD2; clone_size: -; cdr3_aa: CASSMGSGRAGENIQYF; cdr3_nt: TGTGCCAGTAGTATGGGTAGCGGGAGGGCCGGGGAAAACATTCAGTACTTC
j_call: TRBJ1-4; v_call: TRBV7-2; d_call: TRBD1; clone_size: -; cdr3_aa: CASSLGQGAAENEKLFF; cdr3_nt: TGTGCCAGCAGCTTAGGGCAGGGGGCCGCCGAGAATGAAAAACTGTTTTTT
j_call: TRBJ1-5; v_call: TRBV6-5; d_call: -; clone_size: -; cdr3_aa: CASSHRVNGNQPQHF; cdr3_nt: TGTGCCAGCAGTCACAGGGTTAATGGCAATCAGCCCCAGCATTTT
j_call: TRBJ2-7; v_call: TRBV9; d_call: TRBD2; clone_size: -; cdr3_aa: CASSVALAAYEQYF; cdr3_nt: TGTGCCAGCAGCGTCGCCCTAGCGGCATACGAGCAGTACTTC
j_call: TRBJ1-4; v_call: TRBV30; d_call: -; clone_size: once; cdr3_aa: CAWSFGEKLFF; cdr3_nt: TGTGCCTGGAGTTTTGGCGAAAAACTGTTTTTT
j_call: TRBJ2-7; v_call: TRBV27; d_call: -; clone_size: once; cdr3_aa: CASSFKPTRFYEQYF; cdr3_nt: TGTGCCAGCAGTTTTAAGCCCACCCGTTTCTACGAGCAGTACTTC
j_call: TRBJ2-7; v_call: TRBV7-2; d_call: TRBD2; clone_size: -; cdr3_aa: CASSPPTSGIDEQYF; cdr3_nt: TGTGCCAGCAGCCCGCCGACTAGCGGGATAGACGAGCAGTACTTC
j_call: TRBJ1-2; v_call: TRBV5-4; d_call: -; clone_size: -; cdr3_aa: CASSLDSNYGYTF; cdr3_nt: TGTGCCAGCAGCTTGGACTCTAACTATGGCTACACCTTC
j_call: TRBJ1-1; v_call: TRBV19; d_call: -; clone_size: -; cdr3_aa: CASSIDSLYTEAFF; cdr3_nt: TGTGCCAGTAGTATAGATTCCCTCTATACTGAAGCTTTCTTT
j_call: TRBJ1-5; v_call: TRBV30; d_call: -; clone_size: -; cdr3_aa: CAWSIGANQPQHF; cdr3_nt: TGTGCCTGGAGTATAGGGGCCAATCAGCCCCAGCATTTT
j_call: TRBJ2-1; v_call: TRBV5-4; d_call: TRBD1; clone_size: -; cdr3_aa: CASSPPAEGGVNEQFF; cdr3_nt: TGTGCCAGCAGCCCCCCAGCGGAAGGGGGCGTGAATGAGCAGTTCTTC
j_call: TRBJ1-2; v_call: TRBV7-9; d_call: TRBD1; clone_size: -; cdr3_aa: CASSEGTGLQSYTF; cdr3_nt: TGTGCCAGCAGCGAAGGGACAGGGCTCCAGAGCTACACCTTC
j_call: TRBJ1-1; v_call: TRBV28; d_call: TRBD1; clone_size: -; cdr3_aa: CASSSGQGLGGTEAFF; cdr3_nt: TGTGCCAGCAGTTCGGGACAGGGGTTGGGGGGGACTGAAGCTTTCTTT
j_call: TRBJ2-7; v_call: TRBV7-6; d_call: -; clone_size: once; cdr3_aa: CASSLADSGPYEQYF; cdr3_nt: TGTGCCAGCAGCTTAGCAGATAGCGGCCCCTACGAGCAGTACTTC
j_call: TRBJ1-3; v_call: TRBV4-1; d_call: -; clone_size: -; cdr3_aa: CASSQEKRNTIYF; cdr3_nt: TGTGCCAGCAGCCAGGAGAAGAGAAACACCATATATTTT
j_call: TRBJ1-3; v_call: TRBV30; d_call: -; clone_size: -; cdr3_aa: CAWSSGFSGNTIYF; cdr3_nt: TGTGCCTGGAGTAGCGGCTTCTCTGGAAACACCATATATTTT
j_call: TRBJ2-3; v_call: TRBV30; d_call: TRBD1; clone_size: -; cdr3_aa: CAWTSGGDTQYF; cdr3_nt: TGTGCCTGGACCTCAGGGGGAGATACGCAGTATTTT
j_call: TRBJ1-3; v_call: TRBV2; d_call: TRBD1; clone_size: -; cdr3_aa: CASTTGEDGNTIYF; cdr3_nt: TGTGCCAGCACAACAGGGGAGGATGGAAACACCATATATTTT
j_call: TRBJ2-1; v_call: TRBV7-9; d_call: -; clone_size: -; cdr3_aa: CASSLVPKSENEQFF; cdr3_nt: TGTGCCAGCAGCTTAGTGCCAAAAAGCGAAAATGAGCAGTTCTTC